One sample yielded the 21 T cell receptor beta chains listed below, sequenced in a study of T-cell reconstitution after alpha-beta-depleted transplantation in children. Library preparation (for TCRbeta) was performed with unique molecular identifiers. TCRdb ran MiXCR on the PCR reads and lists one entry per CDR3 protein. The sample holds about 340,000 distinct CDR3 sequences, about a tenth seen once. Sequenced here: PBMCs from the stem cell graft donor, sampled from the stem cell graft. The origin of the receptors is a human donor who donated a stem cell graft to a child with acute lymphoblastic leukemia.

A few counts support this clonotype. The chain is built from TRBV29-1 and TRBJ2-2; D not certain. Germline assignment: CDR1 SQVTM and CDR2 ANQGSEA. The CDR3 totals 12 residues. Trimming took 6 bases from V and 5 from J, leaving 10 bases between them. CDR3 region: CSVILETGELFF. For the CDR3, the DNA is TGCAGCGTAATCTTGGAGACCGGGGAGCTGTTTTTT.

V is TRBV29-1 and J is TRBJ2-1; 7 positions agree with TRBD1. Germline CDR1 reads SQVTM; CDR2 reads ANQGSEA. The CDR3 covers 13 residues. Trimming at V came to 4 bases and at J to 0 bases, leaving 0 bases not matched to a gene. CDR3 sequence: CSVAGGSYNEQFF. For the CDR3, the DNA is TGCAGCGTTGCAGGGGGCTCCTACAATGAGCAGTTCTTC.

This clonotype has just a few counts. V usage is TRBV15 and J usage is TRBJ2-2, with D tentatively TRBD1 (6 bases). The germline V gene encodes CDR1 LNHNV and CDR2 YYDKDF (reference sequence). The V end lost 2 bases, the J end lost 6 bases, and 19 bases lay between the germline ends. CDR3 size: 17 residues. The DNA for the CDR3 is TGTGCCACCAGCAGATTTATGGGCCCCGAGGGGGCCGGGGAGCTGTTTTTT. As protein: CATSRFMGPEGAGELFF. The whole variable domain, remainder taken from reference TRBV15 and TRBJ2-2, is DAMVIQNPRYQVTQFGKPVTLSCSQTLNHNVMYWYQQKSSQAPKLLFHYYDKDFNNEADTPDNFQSRRPNTSFCFLDIRSPGLGDTAMYLCATSRFMGPEGAGELFFGEGSRLTVL.

This rearrangement joins TRBV20-1 to TRBJ2-1; TRBD1 aligns across 7 bases. V was clipped by 6 bases and J by 4 bases; unmatched bases: 6. This CDR3 is built from 13 residues. Looked up from germline, CDR1 is DFQATT and CDR2 is SNEGSKA (reference sequence). CDR3 nucleotide sequence: TGCAGTGCCCCGGGACAGCGGTACAATGAGCAGTTCTTC. Translation: CSAPGQRYNEQFF.

The CDR3 bases are TGCAGTGCTAGAGATCCCGGGGGGGTTCGGGGGTCATCGGAGACCCAGTACTTC. Translated: CSARDPGGVRGSSETQYF. This chain links TRBV20-1 with TRBJ2-5, with 8 bases lining up with TRBD2. This CDR3 comprises 18 residues. Germline values: CDR1 DFQATT, CDR2 SNEGSKA (reference sequence). The trim removed 0 bases at V and 5 bases at J, leaving 17 bases unmatched.

This clonotype has just a few counts. DNA of the CDR3: TGTGCCAGCAGCTTAGCTCCAGGGGGCAGGAGGGGCCTTCATAAGGAAAAACTGTTTTTT. This translates into CASSLAPGGRRGLHKEKLFF. This sequence joins TRBV11-1 and TRBJ1-4; 8 bases map to TRBD1. J gave up 8 bases and V 0 bases, and 20 bases lay outside the gene matches. This CDR3 contains 20 residues. Germline lookup yields CDR1 SGHAT and CDR2 FQDESV (reference sequence).

The CDR3 spells CSVEYRGATEAFF. As DNA, the CDR3 is TGCAGCGTTGAATACAGGGGGGCCACTGAAGCTTTCTTT. The chain employs TRBV29-1 and TRBJ1-1, with 8 nucleotides matching TRBD1. This CDR3 has 13 residues. CDR1 is SQVTM, CDR2 ANQGSEA, per germline. V shed 2 bases, J shed 4 bases, and the junction held 3 bases outside the gene matches.

The table lists this clonotype with a few counts. The chain carries TRBV6-2 or TRBV6-3 and TRBJ2-1; TRBD1 matches at 7 bases. After removal of 4 bases from V and 2 bases from J, the junction contained 5 bases not matched to a gene. Germline values: CDR1 MNHEY, CDR2 SVGEGT. This CDR3 comprises 15 residues. CDR3 nucleotide sequence: TGTGCCAGCAGTTCAGACAGGGTACCCTACAATGAGCAGTTCTTC. Translating gives CASSSDRVPYNEQFF.

The J gene is TRBJ2-1, the V gene TRBV15; 7 bases agree with TRBD1. The CDR3 length is 16 residues. The ends lost 0 bases at V and 2 bases at J; junction bases unmatched: 4. The germline V gene has CDR1 LNHNV and CDR2 YYDKDF (reference sequence). The DNA for the CDR3 is TGTGCCACCAGCAGAGAGTCTCAGGGGGCCTACAATGAGCAGTTCTTC. Its protein product is CATSRESQGAYNEQFF.

The chain recombines TRBV7-3 with TRBJ2-7, with D unclear. Germline lookup yields CDR1 SGHTA and CDR2 FQGTGA. V gave up 6 bases and J gave up 6 bases, with 15 bases separating them. The CDR3 sequence is 13 residues long. CDR3: CASSYDNTGEQYF. CDR3 DNA: TGTGCCAGCAGTTACGACAACACGGGCGAGCAGTACTTC.

This clonotype came up a few times. V is TRBV20-1 and J is TRBJ2-1; D could derive from TRBD1 or TRBD2 (5 bases each). Germline V lookup: CDR1 DFQATT, CDR2 SNEGSKA (reference sequence). V lost 1 base to trimming and J lost 3 bases, with 10 bases between them. The CDR3 covers 14 residues. CDR3 loop: CSARGRDHYNEQFF. CDR3 nucleotides: TGCAGTGCTAGAGGACGGGACCACTACAATGAGCAGTTCTTC.

CDR3 region: CASMEGASSSYEQYF. CDR3 sequence (DNA): TGCGCCAGCATGGAGGGGGCCTCCAGCTCCTACGAGCAGTACTTC. The chain combines TRBV5-1 with TRBJ2-7, with a tentative D call TRBD1 (7 bases). Germline CDR1 reads SGHRS; CDR2 reads YFSETQ. V gave up 6 bases and J gave up 0 bases, with 16 bases separating them. There are 15 residues in the CDR3.

The sample holds a few counts of this clonotype. The J gene is TRBJ2-7, the V gene TRBV10-3; either TRBD1 or TRBD2 may fit D (5 bases each). The CDR3 contains 12 residues. V was shortened by 9 bases and J by 6 bases, with 15 bases between the two germline ends. Germline V lookup: CDR1 ENHRY, CDR2 SYGVKD. As DNA, the CDR3 is TGTGCCATTAGTCGGCCTGGGGGCGAGCAGTACTTC. Protein: CAISRPGGEQYF.

J is TRBJ1-4 and V is TRBV12-3 or TRBV12-4; D gene unclear. Trimming cost V 1 base and J 0 bases, with 12 bases left between them. The CDR3 contains 17 residues. The CDR3 loop is CASSLDWGASTNEKLFF. DNA for the CDR3: TGTGCCAGCAGTTTAGATTGGGGAGCCTCAACTAATGAAAAACTGTTTTTT.

This clonotype was observed at least ten times. The chain couples TRBV27 to TRBJ1-1; D remains unclear. Germline V gives CDR1 MNHEY, CDR2 SMNVEV (reference sequence). The germline V and J ends were trimmed by 0 bases and 7 bases, with 9 bases remaining between them. This CDR3 contains 13 residues. CDR3 bases: TGTGCCAGCAGTTTATCGGCCGGGGTTGAAGCTTTCTTT. Amino acid sequence: CASSLSAGVEAFF.

This clonotype appeared many times. The CDR3 coding sequence is TGCAGTGCTGTTCCAGGGATGGGGGGCTACACCTTC. Translation gives CSAVPGMGGYTF. This rearrangement joins TRBV20-1 to TRBJ1-2, with D possibly being TRBD1 (5 bases). Per the germline V gene, CDR1 is DFQATT and CDR2 is SNEGSKA (reference sequence). The CDR3 is made up of 12 amino acids. The germline V and J ends were trimmed by 5 bases and 8 bases, with 15 bases remaining between them.

The chain carries TRBV20-1 and TRBJ2-1, with 14 bases that match TRBD2. In germline, CDR1 is DFQATT, CDR2 SNEGSKA (reference sequence). With 3 bases clipped from V and 7 bases from J, the junction kept 11 bases outside the gene matches. The CDR3 runs to 17 residues. The CDR3: CSASDGTSGSRRNEQFF. CDR3 bases: TGCAGTGCTAGCGATGGGACTAGCGGGAGTCGAAGGAATGAGCAGTTCTTC.

V gene TRBV4-1 combines with J gene TRBJ2-2; D is perhaps TRBD2 (5 bases). Germline-derived CDR1 and CDR2 are MGHRA and YSYEKL. V was trimmed by 0 bases and J by 5 bases, leaving 13 bases between them. This CDR3 spans 16 amino acids. CDR3 region: CASSQDSFWETGELFF. The CDR3 coding sequence is TGCGCCAGCAGCCAAGATAGTTTTTGGGAGACCGGGGAGCTGTTTTTT.

At least ten counts were recorded for this clonotype. V usage is TRBV5-6 and J usage is TRBJ2-1; D is ambiguous. The V gene lost 7 bases and the J gene lost 4 bases, with 12 bases spanning the gap. Germline CDR1 reads SGHDT; CDR2 reads YYEEEE. This CDR3 comprises 13 residues. The chain's CDR3 is CASQPGLYNEQFF. CDR3 bases: TGTGCCAGCCAACCCGGGCTATACAATGAGCAGTTCTTC.

This clonotype was seen many times. CDR3 in amino acids: CASGQGGSYNSPLHF. CDR3 sequence (DNA): TGTGCCAGCGGACAGGGCGGATCCTATAATTCACCCCTCCACTTT. The gene calls are TRBV7-9 and TRBJ1-6, with 8 bases lining up with TRBD1. This CDR3 is built from 15 residues. The V and J ends lost 8 bases and 1 base, in that order; junction bases with no gene match: 4. Germline V gives CDR1 SEHNR, CDR2 FQNEAQ (reference sequence).

V is TRBV4-3 and J is TRBJ2-7, with D uncertain. Trimming shortened V by 0 bases and J by 3 bases, and 15 bases separated the two germline ends. The germline CDR1 and CDR2 sequences are LGHNA and YSLEER. CDR3 length equals 16 residues. Here the CDR3 reads CASSQDRPFRCYEQYF. The CDR3 nucleotides are TGCGCCAGCAGCCAAGATCGGCCATTCCGGTGCTACGAGCAGTACTTC.